A selection of T cell receptor beta chains follows, all from one sample in a study of blood T cell repertoires in COVID-19. Only in-frame clones appear in the TCRdb table, and some are missing; sequencing was by immunoSEQ multiplex PCR. The sample has over 60,000 clones, roughly 80% seen once. What was sequenced was peripheral blood. The receptors stem from a human donor in a cohort sampled during active COVID-19. The conserved cysteine and the conserved F or W are not part of the CDR3 here. Only some rows state a clone size, as once, few, many or a class for expanded clones.

clone size,J gene,V gene,CDR3 length,CDR3 protein
once,TRBJ1-5,TRBV5-1,13,ASSLTGYSNQPQH
few,TRBJ1-1,TRBV5-6,12,ASSGRRGAPEAF
-,TRBJ2-1,TRBV12-3/TRBV12-4,11,ASSSGFYNEQF
-,TRBJ2-5,TRBV7-9,12,ASSPRQGAETQY
-,TRBJ1-4,TRBV7-8,12,ASSQTEFNEKLF
few,TRBJ1-2,TRBV7-6,11,ASSLGSVSGYT
few,TRBJ2-7,TRBV2,11,ASSGAQRGEQY
few,TRBJ1-6,TRBV2,13,ASTRQAGANSPLH
-,TRBJ1-5,TRBV12-3/TRBV12-4,11,ASSLAGDQPQH
-,TRBJ1-1,TRBV9,13,ASSVGDRMNTEAF
-,TRBJ1-1,TRBV2,14,ASSSQGPATSTEAF
-,TRBJ2-5,TRBV5-1,11,ASRLAGRETQY
-,TRBJ1-3,TRBV10-2,9,ASGQPNTIY
-,TRBJ2-7,TRBV7-2,11,ASSVWTGSEQY
-,TRBJ2-2,TRBV5-1,12,ASQGTPNTGELF
-,TRBJ1-1,TRBV10-1,11,ASLKREDTEAF
-,TRBJ1-5,TRBV19,10,ASSIEGQPQH
once,TRBJ1-1,TRBV30,17,AWIPPQGGMLSLNTEAF
-,TRBJ2-1,TRBV6-2/TRBV6-3,13,ASSYSGGGYNEQF
-,TRBJ2-7,TRBV5-1,13,ASSPGTANAHEQY
few,TRBJ1-1,TRBV6-5,12,ASSPGILNTEAF
-,TRBJ2-7,TRBV4-2,15,ASSQDLRAGGSYEQY
-,TRBJ1-4,TRBV6-5,12,ASSSSGESEKLF
once,TRBJ2-7,TRBV30,12,AWSRTSGNYEQY
-,TRBJ2-6,TRBV7-9,16,ASSLASGQGAGANVLT
many,TRBJ1-6,TRBV5-6,12,ASSPDRVGSPLH
once,TRBJ2-7,TRBV2,10,ASSRDKYEQY
-,TRBJ2-7,TRBV6-6,11,ASREQVPYEQY
-,TRBJ1-6,TRBV5-1,12,ASSSGQTDSPLH
-,TRBJ1-4,TRBV19,13,ASSIGSTTNEKLF
few,TRBJ2-6,TRBV6-1,16,ASSERQGVFSGANVLT
-,TRBJ1-6,TRBV7-2,14,ASSSTGGQGASPLH
-,TRBJ1-6,TRBV3-1/TRBV3-2,14,ASSRSRGFGSSPLH
once,TRBJ1-5,TRBV9,13,ASSVGVYSNQPQH
-,TRBJ2-7,TRBV4-1,15,ASSLLRGDRGSYEQY
-,TRBJ2-7,TRBV6-5,11,ASIDSDYYEQY
-,TRBJ2-7,TRBV5-1,13,ASSPLAGISYEQY
-,TRBJ1-2,TRBV28,11,ASSIHRGGGYT
-,TRBJ1-1,TRBV12-3/TRBV12-4,11,ASSLAGGTEAF
once,TRBJ1-2,TRBV20-1,9,SARTGDGYT
-,TRBJ2-3,TRBV4-1,12,ASSQDGGADTQY
once,TRBJ1-5,TRBV10-3,14,AISDTFLVINQPQH
-,TRBJ1-5,TRBV19,15,ASSIDLTIWSNQPQH
-,TRBJ2-7,TRBV6-2/TRBV6-3,15,ASNYEAGKERSYEQY
-,TRBJ1-3,TRBV11-1,11,ASSLRPGNTIY
-,TRBJ1-5,TRBV7-2,14,ASSSGPPDGNQPQH
-,TRBJ2-1,TRBV5-4,14,ASSTVSGVGLDEQF
-,TRBJ2-7,TRBV6-5,11,ASSRDRVYEQY
-,TRBJ1-6,TRBV9,13,ASSVFGSPGSPLH